The clone carrying this T cell receptor (beta chain) was recorded many times. TCRdb re-derived calls from the 5' RACE reads in MiXCR, one entry per CDR3 protein. The table records some 87,000 distinct CDR3 sequences, roughly 13% of them present only once. V was cut by 2 bases and J by 4 bases, with 11 bases left in between. The CDR3 length is 14 residues. Germline-derived CDR1 and CDR2 are ENHRY and SYGVKD. This sample is part of a study of early T cells in non-severe SARS-CoV-2 infection. The V call is TRBV10-3, the J call TRBJ1-2; D not certain. The TCR sequence derives from an adult who was a healthcare worker with PCR-confirmed SARS-CoV-2 infection or an uninfected control (not recorded which). The sample taken for sequencing was whole blood. The CDR3 coding sequence is TGTGCCATCAGTGAGCCTTGGATAGGCTATGGCTACACCTTC. This codes for CAISEPWIGYGYTF.